This T cell receptor (beta chain) stems from a study of T cell repertoires in cytomegalovirus infection. Overall study: As its CMV epitopes, the study selected recently identified HLA-C-restricted and well-studied HLA-B-restricted targets. Public TCR beta signatures provided an indication of both CMV infection and a matching HLA type. Study-wide results and limits: Dominant in the ex vivo response were TCR beta clonotypes restricted by HLA-C and specific for CMV.

TCRdb passed the reads through MiXCR, listing each CDR3 protein once. The sample has about 570,000 distinct CDR3 sequences, roughly 42% seen once. The CDR3 extends over 16 amino acids. V was trimmed by 3 bases and J by 5 bases, leaving 17 bases between them. CDR1 SGHTA and CDR2 FQGNSA come from the germline V gene. This clonotype showed up just a few times. Its antigen is not known. The material was cultured PBMCs, obtained from culture after CMV antigen stimulation. The TCR was taken from a human donor in good health (CMV status not recorded). Some clones in this sample may be carry-over from other donors' samples. This chain connects TRBV7-2 to TRBJ2-1, with TRBD1 as a possible D gene (6 bases). The CDR3 region is CASSFKGVGGNNEQFF. CDR3 nucleotide sequence: TGTGCCAGCAGCTTTAAGGGGGTCGGTGGGAACAATGAGCAGTTCTTC.